This record looks at one TCR beta chain sequence and its context. Its antigen is currently unknown. The sample comes from a study of shared clonotypes between healthy human individuals. Study outcomes and limitations: Shared clonotypes across all four donors exceeded non-shared ones in generation probability. Donors were few, which limited the genetic and exposure-history diversity represented.

In the study's own analysis: Filtering differed, since immunoSEQ gave only junction sequences and no quality scores. Generated by immunoSEQ multiplex PCR, the TCRdb table keeps only in-frame clones and is missing some. The DNA was the basis for D and trimming; V, J and clone size are from that table. In the table there are about 820,000 clones, around 92% of which are singletons. CDR1 and CDR2 from the germline V gene are SQVTM and ANQGSEA. The CDR3 sequence is 14 residues long. The V and J ends lost 4 bases and 5 bases respectively, with 16 bases between them. Selected positively for CCR7 and CD45RO-negative, naive CD8 cells excluded terminally differentiated effector memory CD45RA+ cells. Every contributor of samples was a Caucasian grown-up residing in Nashville, Tennessee.

The sequence derives from a young man in good health. Sequencing was carried out using naive CD8+ T cells sorted from blood. The rearrangement uses TRBV29-1 and TRBJ2-3; D is tentatively TRBD1 or TRBD2 (5 bases each). The CDR3 nucleotides are TGCAGCGTTGTTCCCCAGGGCCGGGGAGATACGCAGTATTTT. Translation gives CSVVPQGRGDTQYF.